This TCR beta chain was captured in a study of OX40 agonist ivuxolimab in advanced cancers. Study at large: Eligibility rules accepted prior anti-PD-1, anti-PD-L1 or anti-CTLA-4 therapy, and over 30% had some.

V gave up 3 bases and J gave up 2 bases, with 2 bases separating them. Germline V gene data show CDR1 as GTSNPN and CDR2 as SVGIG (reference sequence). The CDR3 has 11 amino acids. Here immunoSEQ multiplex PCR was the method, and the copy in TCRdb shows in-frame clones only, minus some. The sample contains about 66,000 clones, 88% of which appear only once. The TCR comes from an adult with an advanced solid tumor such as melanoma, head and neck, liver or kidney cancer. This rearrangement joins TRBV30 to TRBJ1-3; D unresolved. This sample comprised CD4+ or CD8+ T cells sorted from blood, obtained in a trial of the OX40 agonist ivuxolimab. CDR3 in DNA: TGTGCCTGGAGGCCTGGAAACACCATATATTTT. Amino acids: CAWRPGNTIYF.